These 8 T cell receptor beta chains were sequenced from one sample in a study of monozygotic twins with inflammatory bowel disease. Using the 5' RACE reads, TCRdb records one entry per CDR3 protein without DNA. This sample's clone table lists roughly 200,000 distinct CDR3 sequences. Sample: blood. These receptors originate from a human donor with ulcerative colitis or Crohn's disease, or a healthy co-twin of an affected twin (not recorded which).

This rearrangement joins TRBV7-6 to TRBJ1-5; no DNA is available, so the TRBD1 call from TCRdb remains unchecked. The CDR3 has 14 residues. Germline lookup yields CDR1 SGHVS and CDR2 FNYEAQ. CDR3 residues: CASSTTGINQPQHF.

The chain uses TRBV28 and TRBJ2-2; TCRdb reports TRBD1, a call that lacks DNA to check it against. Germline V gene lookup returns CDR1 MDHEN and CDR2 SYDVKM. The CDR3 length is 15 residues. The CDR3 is CASSSLGQGAGELFF.

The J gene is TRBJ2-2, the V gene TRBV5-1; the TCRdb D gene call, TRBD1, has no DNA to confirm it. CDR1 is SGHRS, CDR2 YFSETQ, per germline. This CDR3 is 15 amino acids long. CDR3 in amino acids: CASSRQGANTGELFF.

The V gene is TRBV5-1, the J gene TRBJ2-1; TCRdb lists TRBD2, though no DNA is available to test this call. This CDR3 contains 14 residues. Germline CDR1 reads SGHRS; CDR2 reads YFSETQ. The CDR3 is CASRWGSGGTEQFF.

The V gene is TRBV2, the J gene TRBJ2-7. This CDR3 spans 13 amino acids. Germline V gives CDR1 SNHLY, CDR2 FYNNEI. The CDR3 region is CASSEQGSYEQYF.

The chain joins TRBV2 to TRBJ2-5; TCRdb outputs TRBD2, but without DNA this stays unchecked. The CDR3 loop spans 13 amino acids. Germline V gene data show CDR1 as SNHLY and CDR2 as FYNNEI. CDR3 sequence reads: CANIPGLAGVWYF.

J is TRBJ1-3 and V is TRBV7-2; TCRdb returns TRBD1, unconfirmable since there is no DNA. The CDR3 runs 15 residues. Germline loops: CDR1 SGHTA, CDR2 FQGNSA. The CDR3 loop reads CASSSQGTSGNTIYF.

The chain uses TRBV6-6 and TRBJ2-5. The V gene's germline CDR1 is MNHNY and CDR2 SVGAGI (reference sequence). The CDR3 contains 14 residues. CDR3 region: CASTIIVWGETQYF.